This TCR beta chain was sequenced for a study of T cells in localized non-small cell lung cancer (dated by TCRdb to the early 2020s). About the investigation overall: Comparing tumors with uninvolved tumor-adjacent lungs, the study looked at the T cell repertoires of around 250 patients with early-stage NSCLC. Of the NSCLC patients, around 130 were male and 85 to 110 were female, and the mean age was around 66 years. The cohort comprised approximately 240 treatment-naïve NSCLC patients with resected, localized lung tumors. Overall study outcomes, separate from this receptor: Because multi-region tumor sequencing was not done, intratumor heterogeneity could not be ruled out. Longer overall survival was associated with higher blood T cell density, whereas shorter survival was associated with higher adjacent-lung clonality. A median of 57 of the top 100 tumor clones turned up in the paired uninvolved adjacent lung, and under 30 of those clones also ranked among the top 100 of that same adjacent lung. Because the study design was exploratory, TCR variables were selected using unadjusted p-values without false-discovery rate correction. Uninvolved tumor-adjacent lung showed the highest T cell clonality, higher than tumor, which suggests more focused antigenic responses in the uninvolved tumor-adjacent lung.

Uninvolved adjacent lung was sampled at least 2 cm away from the tumor margin, and two independent pathologists confirmed that the tissue had no atypia. At diagnosis, peripheral blood, uninvolved tumor-adjacent lung and tumor were collected and stored as a combination of fresh-frozen and FFPE material. A word on this clone: Its specific antigen is unknown. Qualities for individual bases were not recorded, and no much larger clone is one base off.

TCR beta CDR3 regions were sequenced from DNA using the immunoSEQ Assay. As for the authors' bioinformatics: T cell density was computed as TCR beta template counts normalized to usable DNA estimated by amplifying housekeeping genes. Richness was estimated using the preseqR package, with extrapolation to 400,000 templates for PBMC samples and to 120,000 templates for tissue samples. Clonality was defined as one minus Pielou's evenness. Tissue-enriched TCRs were identified by differential abundance testing using productive amino-acid clonotypes, minimum total count 5 and alpha 0.1. The Jaccard Index and the Morisita Overlap Index were used to measure repertoire overlap between compartments. GLIPH grouped TCR beta CDR3s together with public tetramer-defined viral CDR3s, and a viral motif had to include at least three viral sequences and also show V-gene enrichment. TCRdb's version of the immuneACCESS table is confined to in-frame rearrangements and falls short of the full clone set. An unresolved V gene accounts for under half of the shortfall where checked; the remainder is of unknown origin. V and J calls and clone size are copied from that table; D and trimming were computed from the DNA. This sample gives 650 to 800 clones in total; around a fifth of them show up just once. Together, the top ten hold 14% to 15% of the sample.

From its cysteine to its phenylalanine, the CDR3 spans 13 amino acids. Just CDR3 DNA is preserved here, 39 bases in frame from base 1. The V and J ends are trimmed by 7 bases and 0 bases, leaving 8 bases between them. Looking up the germline V gene (reference sequence) yields CDR1 LNHDA and CDR2 SQIVND. This TCR derives from a female donor of 60 years or more with stage I lung adenocarcinoma. The rearranged chain carries TRBV19 and TRBJ2-3, with the D gene uncertain. The sample in question was normal lung tissue next to the tumor, obtained before any cancer treatment. The CDR3 has the sequence CASTPTSTDTQYF. The nucleotide sequence reads as follows: TGTGCCAGTACCCCGACTAGCACAGATACGCAGTATTTT.